In its sample, the clone carrying this TCR beta chain was seen a few times. The sample comes from a study of T-cell reconstitution after alpha-beta-depleted transplantation in children. The V gene's germline CDR1 is SGHTA and CDR2 FQGTGA. This CDR3 has 13 amino acids. V lost 4 bases and J lost 6, with 10 bases in between. For TCRbeta, the library was prepared with unique molecular identifiers. TCRdb reprocessed the PCR reads via MiXCR and lists one record per CDR3 protein. This table holds some 520,000 distinct CDR3 sequences, about 33% found once. This TCR derives from a human donor who donated a stem cell graft to a child with aplastic anemia. The sample was PBMCs from the stem cell graft donor, taken from the stem cell graft. J is TRBJ2-4 and V is TRBV7-3; D is undetermined. The CDR3 is CASSSDNRNIQYF. The CDR3 DNA is TGTGCCAGCAGCTCTGATAATCGAAACATTCAGTACTTC.